Below are 31 T cell receptor beta chains sequenced from a single sample in a study of T cell responses to AZD1222 COVID-19 vaccine. TCRdb's copy holds only in-frame clones and misses some; the assay was immunoSEQ multiplex PCR. The sample contains 150,000 or so clones, about nine tenths of which appear only once. This specimen was peripheral blood, taken on day 0 of MenACWY control vaccination. The receptors come from an adult in good health.

The CDR3 DNA reads TGCAGTGCTAGGGCTCACAATGAGCAGTTCTTC. This sequence encodes CSARAHNEQFF. The gene calls are TRBV20-1 and TRBJ2-1; D ambiguous. Trimming shortened V by 3 bases and J by 5 bases, and 5 bases separated the two germline ends. Germline lookup yields CDR1 DFQATT and CDR2 SNEGSKA (reference sequence). This CDR3 region has 11 residues.

This sequence joins TRBV2 and TRBJ1-6; 7 bases line up with TRBD1. This CDR3 region has 15 residues. Trimming at V came to 5 bases and at J to 6 bases, leaving 7 bases not matched to a gene. Germline-derived CDR1 and CDR2 are SNHLY and FYNNEI. DNA of the CDR3: TGTGCCAGCAGTTCCTTAGGGGGCGGTAATTCACCCCTCCACTTT. This encodes CASSSLGGGNSPLHF.

The chain is built from TRBV27 and TRBJ1-1, with unresolved D. The V end was cut by 10 bases, the J end by 2 bases, with 11 bases between. The CDR3 covers 12 residues. Germline V gives CDR1 MNHEY, CDR2 SMNVEV (reference sequence). The CDR3 spells CATGRLNTEAFF. The CDR3 DNA reads as TGTGCCACCGGACGGCTAAACACTGAAGCTTTCTTT.

The rearrangement uses TRBV28 and TRBJ2-7; D is ambiguous. This CDR3 comprises 12 residues. Germline assignment: CDR1 MDHEN and CDR2 SYDVKM. V lost 3 bases and J lost 5, with 8 bases in between. CDR3 sequence (DNA): TGTGCCAGCAGTTTCGGCGCCCACGAGCAGTACTTC. Amino acid sequence: CASSFGAHEQYF.

Only one count was recorded for this clone. V and J are TRBV29-1 and TRBJ2-2, with 9 positions matching TRBD2. This CDR3 contains 16 residues. Trimming removed 7 bases from V and 4 bases from J; junction bases left unmatched: 13. Germline CDR1 is SQVTM and CDR2 is ANQGSEA. The CDR3 DNA is TGCAGCGCCTTAAGTCTAGCGGGACGCGGCACCGGGGAGCTGTTTTTT. Amino acid sequence: CSALSLAGRGTGELFF.

This sequence joins TRBV10-3 and TRBJ2-6, with D perhaps TRBD1 (6 bases). CDR3 length: 15 amino acids. Germline V lookup: CDR1 ENHRY, CDR2 SYGVKD. Between the trimmed V and J ends, which lost 2 bases and 2 bases, there was a span of 7 bases. The CDR3 sequence: CAISEGQPGANVLTF. As DNA, the CDR3 is TGTGCCATCAGTGAGGGACAGCCTGGGGCCAACGTCCTGACTTTC.

The chain uses TRBV5-1 and TRBJ2-7; D is unclear. Trimming removed 0 bases at V and 4 bases at J, with 17 bases between. In germline, CDR1 is SGHRS, CDR2 YFSETQ. CDR3 length: 16 amino acids. CDR3 in amino acids: CASSLGGIGSPYEQYF. The CDR3 DNA follows: TGCGCCAGCAGCTTGGGAGGAATAGGGTCCCCTTACGAGCAGTACTTC.

Worth noting for this clone: One junction end disagrees with the germline gene, perhaps due to a read error. The genes are TRBV5-5 and TRBJ1-1, with D possibly matching TRBD1 (5 bases). The CDR3 sequence is 14 residues long. CDR1 and CDR2 from the germline V gene are SGHKS and YYEKEE (reference sequence). CDR3 region: CASSPAGTTTGAFF. Written as DNA, the CDR3 is TGTGCCAGCAGCCCGGCCGGGACTACCACTGGAGCTTTCTTT.

This chain joins TRBV7-2 and TRBJ1-5, with D possibly TRBD1 on 6 matching bases. This CDR3 spans 13 amino acids. The germline CDR1 and CDR2 sequences are SGHTA and FQGNSA. V shed 5 bases and J shed 7 bases, with 12 bases lying between them. The CDR3 sequence is CASSSNRDQPQHF. CDR3 DNA: TGTGCCAGCAGCAGTAACAGGGACCAGCCCCAGCATTTT.

This chain connects TRBV24-1 to TRBJ1-2, with D possibly matching TRBD1 (6 bases). The CDR3 is 15 residues long. Looked up from germline, CDR1 is KGHDR and CDR2 is SFDVKD. Trimming stripped 2 bases from V and 4 bases from J, with 13 bases between. The CDR3 reads CATSDYAAGAYGYTF. The DNA for the CDR3 is TGTGCCACCAGTGATTACGCCGCAGGGGCCTATGGCTACACCTTC.

The V gene is TRBV7-2, the J gene TRBJ2-7; D remains ambiguous. The germline V and J ends were trimmed by 5 bases and 4 bases, with 9 bases remaining between them. Germline V lookup: CDR1 SGHTA, CDR2 FQGNSA. The CDR3 is 12 amino acids. The CDR3 spells CASSRNFYEQYF. CDR3 DNA sequence: TGTGCCAGCAGCCGCAATTTTTACGAGCAGTACTTC.

CDR3 coding DNA: TGTGCCAGTAGTGCGCTACGAGGGACACAGGATAGCAATCAGCCCCAGCATTTT. Its protein product is CASSALRGTQDSNQPQHF. This chain joins TRBV19 and TRBJ1-5, with D possibly TRBD1 on 6 matching bases. The CDR3 loop spans 18 amino acids. Trimming took off 5 bases at V and 0 bases at J, with 20 bases between the two ends. Germline V gives CDR1 LNHDA, CDR2 SQIVND (reference sequence).

This chain connects TRBV27 to TRBJ1-5, with TRBD1 matching 8 bases. V trimming: 4 bases; J trimming: 2 bases; junction bases outside the gene matches: 7. The CDR3 length is 16 residues. Germline V CDR1 and CDR2: MNHEY, SMNVEV (reference sequence). The CDR3 nucleotides are TGTGCCAGCAGTTCGGGGACAGGCGGGGGCAATCAGCCCCAGCATTTT. Residues: CASSSGTGGGNQPQHF.

This clone was recorded only once. The rearrangement uses TRBV6-6 and TRBJ2-2, with 10 bases fitting TRBD1. The length of the CDR3 is 15 residues. The germline V gene encodes CDR1 MNHNY and CDR2 SVGAGI (reference sequence). J gave up 6 bases and V 8 bases, and 9 bases lay outside the gene matches. The CDR3 here is CASGRQGAKAGELFF. The CDR3 nucleotides are TGTGCCAGCGGAAGACAGGGGGCTAAGGCCGGGGAGCTGTTTTTT.

The genes are TRBV5-1 and TRBJ1-2; D unresolved. CDR1 is SGHRS and CDR2 is YFSETQ in the germline V gene. There are 14 residues in the CDR3. The V end was cut by 6 bases, the J end by 0 bases, with 12 bases between. CDR3 nucleotide sequence: TGCGCCAGCACCCATCCAGGCTCTAACTATGGCTACACCTTC. It is translated as CASTHPGSNYGYTF.

The chain joins TRBV5-1 to TRBJ2-2, with 10 bases that match TRBD2. This CDR3 spans 17 amino acids. The V gene end was trimmed by 1 base and the J gene end by 4 bases; junction bases not matched to a gene: 7. The germline V gene encodes CDR1 SGHRS and CDR2 YFSETQ. The CDR3 protein is CASSLRSSGGSTGELFF. In DNA, the CDR3 is TGCGCCAGCAGCTTGAGATCTAGCGGGGGCTCCACCGGGGAGCTGTTTTTT.

The chain couples TRBV7-9 to TRBJ1-2; D is ambiguous. Germline V lookup: CDR1 SEHNR, CDR2 FQNEAQ (reference sequence). CDR3 length equals 12 residues. Trimming cost V 1 base and J 8 bases, with 8 bases left between them. The CDR3 region has the DNA TGTGCCAGCAGCTTAGAGGCCCTGGGCTACACCTTC. It is translated as CASSLEALGYTF.

Turning to this clone: Other nucleotide sequences from this sample produce the same CDR3. This chain links TRBV5-1 with TRBJ1-1; TRBD1 aligns across 9 bases. The V segment lost 4 bases and the J segment 4 bases; nucleotides outside the gene matches: 8. The CDR3 is made up of 15 amino acids. Germline V gives CDR1 SGHRS, CDR2 YFSETQ. The CDR3 spells CASSLRTGEGTEAFF. The CDR3 coding sequence is TGCGCCAGCAGCCTACGGACAGGGGAGGGCACTGAAGCTTTCTTT.

The CDR3 region is CASSQDGSNQPQHF. The CDR3 DNA reads TGTGCCAGCAGCCAGGACGGTAGCAATCAGCCCCAGCATTTT. This sequence joins TRBV9 and TRBJ1-5; no firm D call. Germline CDR1 reads SGDLS; CDR2 reads YYNGEE. This CDR3 region has 14 residues. Trimming cost V 4 bases and J 0 bases, with 8 bases left between them.

The chain couples TRBV5-6 to TRBJ2-7; the match to TRBD1 covers 7 bases. V lost 7 bases, J lost 2 bases, and 6 bases stayed unmatched. The CDR3 totals 13 residues. The germline V gene has CDR1 SGHDT and CDR2 YYEEEE. The CDR3, as DNA: TGTGCCAGCCACAGGGGTAGGACCTACGAGCAGTACTTC. The encoded protein is CASHRGRTYEQYF.

The genes are TRBV30 and TRBJ2-5, with TRBD2 matching over 8 bases. The germline CDR1 and CDR2 sequences are GTSNPN and SVGIG (reference sequence). CDR3 length: 12 residues. The V segment lost 4 bases and the J segment 9 bases; nucleotides outside the gene matches: 7. CDR3 region: CAWKGSGAPQYF. CDR3 in DNA: TGTGCCTGGAAGGGTAGCGGGGCCCCCCAGTACTTC. The full variable domain, in which reference TRBV30 and TRBJ2-5 provide the parts outside the CDR3, is SQTIHQWPATLVQPVGSPLSLECTVEGTSNPNLYWYRQAAGRGLQLLFYSVGIGQISSEVPQNLSASRPQDRQFILSSKKLLLSDSGFYLCAWKGSGAPQYFGPGTRLLVL.

J is TRBJ1-2 and V is TRBV4-1, with D possibly TRBD1 on 5 matching bases. The CDR3 is 14 amino acids. V was cut by 1 base and J by 8 bases, with 14 bases left in between. Germline values: CDR1 MGHRA, CDR2 YSYEKL. The CDR3 sequence is CASSQVGGGLGYTF. The CDR3 bases are TGCGCCAGCAGCCAAGTGGGGGGTGGCTTGGGCTACACCTTC.

The chain is built from TRBV14 and TRBJ1-2; weak D call: TRBD1 (5 bases). V was cut by 0 bases and J by 4 bases, with 12 bases left in between. Per the germline V gene, CDR1 is SGHDN and CDR2 is FVKESK. CDR3 length equals 15 residues. DNA of the CDR3: TGTGCCAGCAGCCAAGAAGGGGCCAGATCCTATGGCTACACCTTC. Translated, it gives CASSQEGARSYGYTF.

The chain links TRBV30 to TRBJ2-7, with 8 bases that match TRBD2. CDR1 is GTSNPN and CDR2 is SVGIG in the germline V gene (reference sequence). V dropped 4 bases and J dropped 6; count of bases not matched to a gene: 5. This CDR3 is built from 12 residues. The CDR3 nucleotides are TGTGCCTGGATTGCGGGAGGAACCGAGCAGTACTTC. Protein product: CAWIAGGTEQYF.

This clone has just one count. This chain joins TRBV9 and TRBJ1-1; 7 bases are shared with TRBD1. The CDR3 spans 14 residues. V trimming: 4 bases; J trimming: 2 bases; junction bases outside the gene matches: 5. Germline V gives CDR1 SGDLS, CDR2 YYNGEE. The CDR3 sequence is CASSPQGSNTEAFF. In DNA form, the CDR3 reads TGTGCCAGCAGCCCACAGGGGAGTAACACTGAAGCTTTCTTT.

A single count supports this clone. This chain joins TRBV30 and TRBJ2-1; D is unresolved. The CDR3 has 14 amino acids. V was shortened by 4 bases and J by 5 bases, with 15 bases between the two germline ends. The germline V gene encodes CDR1 GTSNPN and CDR2 SVGIG (reference sequence). The CDR3 sequence is CAWNLLNFHNEQFF. The DNA for the CDR3 is TGTGCCTGGAACCTCCTCAACTTCCACAATGAGCAGTTCTTC. The full variable domain, with the rest looked up from reference TRBV30 and TRBJ2-1, is SQTIHQWPATLVQPVGSPLSLECTVEGTSNPNLYWYRQAAGRGLQLLFYSVGIGQISSEVPQNLSASRPQDRQFILSSKKLLLSDSGFYLCAWNLLNFHNEQFFGPGTRLTVL.

J is TRBJ2-6 and V is TRBV6-2 or TRBV6-3; D gene uncertain. V was shortened by 6 bases and J by 3 bases, with 6 bases between the two germline ends. In germline, CDR1 is MNHEY, CDR2 SVGEGT. The CDR3 is 13 amino acids. CDR3 sequence reads: CASSLLGANVLTF. The CDR3 DNA sequence: TGTGCCAGCAGCTTACTTGGGGCCAACGTCCTGACTTTC.

CDR3 nucleotide sequence: TGTGCCATCAGTGAGTCGACCCCCGGGACTAGCGGGGCCGAGCAGTACTTC. Residues: CAISESTPGTSGAEQYF. The V call is TRBV10-3, the J call TRBJ2-7; TRBD2 matches 13 bases. The CDR3 extends over 17 amino acids. Germline V CDR1 and CDR2: ENHRY, SYGVKD. Germline trimming cut 0 bases from V and 6 bases from J; bases unmatched to any gene: 8.

About this clone: Other DNA sequences in this specimen translate into the identical CDR3. The chain employs TRBV11-3 and TRBJ1-1; no firm D call. This CDR3 region has 13 residues. CDR1 and CDR2 (germline): SGHNT, YENEEA. Trimming cost V 1 base and J 5 bases, with 8 bases left between them. The CDR3 protein is CASSLGMGTEAFF. Here the CDR3 DNA reads TGTGCCAGCAGCTTAGGTATGGGGACTGAAGCTTTCTTT.

This rearrangement joins TRBV29-1 to TRBJ2-7, with 7 bases aligning to TRBD1. The CDR3 has 12 amino acids. V shed 6 bases and J 1 base; nucleotides not matched to a gene: 3. In germline, CDR1 is SQVTM, CDR2 ANQGSEA. CDR3 nucleotides: TGCAGCGTGACAGGGTCATCCTACGAGCAGTACTTC. Translated: CSVTGSSYEQYF.

CDR3 sequence reads: CASSSNGPGYGYTF. DNA for the CDR3: TGTGCCAGCAGTTCGAACGGACCCGGGTATGGCTACACCTTC. V gene TRBV6-5 combines with J gene TRBJ1-2; no definite D call. The V gene's germline CDR1 is MNHEY and CDR2 SVGAGI. V lost 4 bases and J 5 bases, leaving 14 bases between the germline ends. This CDR3 region has 14 residues.